One and the same sample provided the 14 T cell receptor beta chains below, sequenced in a study of OX40 agonist ivuxolimab in advanced cancers. The data were produced by immunoSEQ multiplex PCR, yet TCRdb's version contains in-frame clones alone and is incomplete. The table has 65,000 to 80,000 clones, just under 95% seen once. Source: CD4+ or CD8+ T cells sorted from blood, taken in a trial of the OX40 agonist ivuxolimab. These receptors all stem from an adult with an advanced solid tumor such as melanoma, head and neck, liver or kidney cancer.

The chain joins TRBV7-8 to TRBJ1-1; no firm D call. Trimming removed 8 bases at V and 0 bases at J, with 13 bases between. Germline assignment: CDR1 SGHVS and CDR2 FQNEAQ. The CDR3 extends over 14 amino acids. The CDR3, as DNA: TGTGCCAGCTCTAGAGGAGTTATGAACACTGAAGCTTTCTTT. Encoded protein: CASSRGVMNTEAFF.

This chain connects TRBV13 to TRBJ2-7, with D possibly matching TRBD1 (6 bases). This CDR3 contains 15 residues. Germline V gene sequence: CDR1 PRHDT, CDR2 FYEKMQ (reference sequence). Deletions cut 5 bases from V and 0 bases from J, with 14 bases between. The DNA of the CDR3 is TGTGCCAGCAGCCCCAGGGGCCTCAGCTCCTACGAGCAGTACTTC. The encoded protein is CASSPRGLSSYEQYF. The variable domain in full, with the rest retrieved from reference TRBV13 and TRBJ2-7, is AAGVIQSPRHLIKEKRETATLKCYPIPRHDTVYWYQQGPGQDPQFLISFYEKMQSDKGSIPDRFSAQQFSDYHSELNMSSLELGDSALYFCASSPRGLSSYEQYFGPGTRLTVT.

This clone was detected only once. The chain links TRBV13 to TRBJ2-5; 7 nucleotides agree with TRBD1. The DNA end is more similar to TRBJ2-7, so the J call may be wrong. The CDR3 consists of 14 residues. Germline V lookup: CDR1 PRHDT, CDR2 FYEKMQ (reference sequence). The CDR3 region is CASSDRTGFDEQYF. The CDR3, as DNA: TGTGCCAGCAGCGATAGGACAGGTTTCGACGAGCAGTACTTC.

This clone occurred once. The rearrangement links TRBV7-9 to TRBJ2-1, with TRBD1 matching over 8 bases. Germline V gene data show CDR1 as SEHNR and CDR2 as FQNEAQ (reference sequence). The length of the CDR3 is 16 residues. Trimming removed 0 bases from V and 3 bases from J; junction bases left unmatched: 4. CDR3 residues: CASSLAGTGGYNEQFF. CDR3 sequence (DNA): TGTGCCAGCAGCTTAGCGGGGACAGGCGGCTACAATGAGCAGTTCTTC.

This clone was observed once. The J gene is TRBJ2-7, the V gene TRBV30, with D possibly TRBD2 on 6 matching bases. Germline CDR1 is GTSNPN and CDR2 is SVGIG (reference sequence). The germline V and J ends were trimmed by 7 bases and 3 bases, with 19 bases remaining between them. This CDR3 has 14 amino acids. As DNA, the CDR3 is TGTGCCTCCTTCGGATGGAGGGGAGACTACGAGCAGTACTTC. It codes for CASFGWRGDYEQYF.

The chain joins TRBV11-2 to TRBJ1-1; 7 bases map to TRBD1. CDR1 and CDR2 (germline): SGHAT, FQNNGV. The CDR3 is made up of 14 amino acids. Trimming removed 1 base from V and 5 bases from J; junction bases left unmatched: 4. CDR3 DNA: TGTGCCAGCAGCTTAGGAGGGGGCAAGACTGAAGCTTTCTTT. Protein: CASSLGGGKTEAFF.

V is TRBV7-6 and J is TRBJ1-1, with D unresolved. The V and J ends lost 3 bases and 0 bases respectively, with 5 bases between them. From germline, CDR1 is SGHVS and CDR2 FNYEAQ. This CDR3 region has 13 residues. The CDR3 DNA reads TGTGCCAGCAGCTTCTACATGAACACTGAAGCTTTCTTT. It codes for CASSFYMNTEAFF.

J is TRBJ2-1 and V is TRBV6-1; 7 bases are shared with TRBD1. V trimming: 10 bases; J trimming: 8 bases; junction bases outside the gene matches: 11. This CDR3 has 13 amino acids. From germline, CDR1 is MNHNS and CDR2 SASEGT. This CDR3 reads CATMLTGFHEQFF. CDR3 sequence (DNA): TGTGCCACCATGTTGACAGGGTTCCATGAGCAGTTCTTC.

The chain joins TRBV30 to TRBJ2-7, with TRBD1 identical over 8 bases. The CDR3 runs 14 residues. Germline V gene data show CDR1 as GTSNPN and CDR2 as SVGIG (reference sequence). V lost 4 bases, J lost 2 bases, and 7 bases stayed unmatched. The CDR3: CAWNTGTGTYEQYF. The CDR3, as DNA: TGTGCCTGGAACACGGGGACAGGCACCTACGAGCAGTACTTC.

This rearrangement joins TRBV19 to TRBJ1-1; D gene ambiguous. The V gene lost 6 bases and the J gene lost 1 base, with 12 bases spanning the gap. The CDR3 is made up of 14 amino acids. Germline V CDR1 and CDR2: LNHDA, SQIVND (reference sequence). CDR3 DNA sequence: TGTGCCAGTAGCCTGGGGATTTCGAACACTGAAGCTTTCTTT. It is translated as CASSLGISNTEAFF.

The CDR3: CASSDRTGYGYTF. The CDR3 DNA is TGTGCCAGCAGCGATAGGACGGGCTATGGCTACACCTTC. The chain employs TRBV7-6 and TRBJ1-2; D ambiguous. The CDR3 has 13 residues. Trimming removed 5 bases from V and 4 bases from J, with 11 bases in between. The germline CDR1 and CDR2 sequences are SGHVS and FNYEAQ.

The chain combines TRBV27 with TRBJ1-2; possibly TRBD1 for D (6 bases). The CDR3 sequence is 14 residues long. Germline V lookup: CDR1 MNHEY, CDR2 SMNVEV (reference sequence). Trimming stripped 0 bases from V and 4 bases from J, with 9 bases between. The CDR3 is CASSLSDSFYGYTF. The CDR3 nucleotides read TGTGCCAGCAGTTTATCGGACAGTTTCTATGGCTACACCTTC.

The chain has TRBV11-2 and TRBJ1-2, with D possibly TRBD1 on 5 matching bases. Germline V gene lookup returns CDR1 SGHAT and CDR2 FQNNGV. This CDR3 is 12 amino acids long. The ends were cut back, 3 bases at V and 6 bases at J, with 8 bases in the middle. In DNA form, the CDR3 reads TGTGCCAGCAGCTTGTTAGGGGATGGCTACACCTTC. Translated, it gives CASSLLGDGYTF.

This chain uses TRBV13 with TRBJ2-7; D uncertain. From germline, CDR1 is PRHDT and CDR2 FYEKMQ (reference sequence). The CDR3 runs to 14 residues. Trimming cost V 0 bases and J 2 bases, with 8 bases left between them. The DNA of the CDR3 is TGTGCCAGCAGCTTAGGGGTTCCAACCTACGAGCAGTACTTC. As protein: CASSLGVPTYEQYF.